These T cell receptor beta chains were read from a single sample in a study of metastatic and nonmetastatic thyroid tumors. TCRdb reprocessed the PCR reads using MiXCR. Of around 89,000 clones listed, approximately 15% are singletons. The sample consisted of blood. The receptors derive from a female donor with papillary thyroid cancer or a benign thyroid nodule (not recorded which). Some clones in this sample may be carry-over from other donors' samples. Both conserved end residues are part of each CDR3. The order of the fields is D gene, J gene, V gene, clone size, CDR3 DNA, CDR3 protein. The D gene is left open where the match is weak. Expanded clones are given a class, and other clones once, few, many or no size at all.

D gene: TRBD1
J gene: TRBJ2-3
V gene: TRBV20-1
clone size: .
CDR3 DNA: TGCAGTGCCCCGGACAGGTGGAGCACAGATACGCAGTATTTT
CDR3 protein: CSAPDRWSTDTQYF

D gene: .
J gene: TRBJ2-3
V gene: TRBV6-2/TRBV6-3
clone size: many
CDR3 DNA: TGTGCCAGCACTGGCCAGGGAGATACGCAGTATTTT
CDR3 protein: CASTGQGDTQYF

D gene: .
J gene: TRBJ1-2
V gene: TRBV18
clone size: .
CDR3 DNA: TGTGCCAGCTCACCACGACAGGTCTATGGCTACACCTTC
CDR3 protein: CASSPRQVYGYTF

D gene: TRBD1
J gene: TRBJ1-2
V gene: TRBV5-5
clone size: many
CDR3 DNA: TGTGCCAGCAGCTCCGTCCCGGGACAGGGGAACACCTTC
CDR3 protein: CASSSVPGQGNTF

D gene: .
J gene: TRBJ2-2
V gene: TRBV6-1
clone size: few
CDR3 DNA: TGTGCCAGCAGGGGAAGACAGTCCGGCGGGGAGCTGTTTTTT
CDR3 protein: CASRGRQSGGELFF

D gene: .
J gene: TRBJ1-3
V gene: TRBV19
clone size: many
CDR3 DNA: TGTGCCAGTACCAGAGTCCTTACCACCACTGGAAACACCATATATTTT
CDR3 protein: CASTRVLTTTGNTIYF

D gene: .
J gene: TRBJ2-1
V gene: TRBV7-3
clone size: many
CDR3 DNA: TGTGCCAGCAGCTTAGGAGGGTTGGCAGGTAGGAATGAGCAGTTCTTC
CDR3 protein: CASSLGGLAGRNEQFF

D gene: .
J gene: TRBJ1-1
V gene: TRBV10-2
clone size: many
CDR3 DNA: TGCGCCAGCAGGGACCACACGAACACTGAAGCTTTCTTT
CDR3 protein: CASRDHTNTEAFF

D gene: .
J gene: TRBJ1-3
V gene: TRBV9
clone size: many
CDR3 DNA: TGTGCCAGCAGCGTAGGTGGGGCTGGAAACACCATATATTTT
CDR3 protein: CASSVGGAGNTIYF

D gene: .
J gene: TRBJ1-3
V gene: TRBV7-2
clone size: .
CDR3 DNA: TGTGCCAGCAGCATCCCCGGCGCTGGAAACACCATATATTTT
CDR3 protein: CASSIPGAGNTIYF

D gene: .
J gene: TRBJ2-1
V gene: TRBV6-1
clone size: few
CDR3 DNA: TGTGCCAGCAGTGAAGGCGGAAGCATAATCTATGAGCAGTTCTTC
CDR3 protein: CASSEGGSIIYEQFF

D gene: .
J gene: TRBJ2-2
V gene: TRBV18
clone size: .
CDR3 DNA: TGTGCCAGCTCAGCACTAGGGAGCAGGGACACCGGGGAGCTGTTTTTT
CDR3 protein: CASSALGSRDTGELFF

D gene: .
J gene: TRBJ2-4
V gene: TRBV19
clone size: .
CDR3 DNA: TGTGCCAGTAGTATGGGCAGCAACCTAGCCAAAAACATTCAGTACTTC
CDR3 protein: CASSMGSNLAKNIQYF

D gene: .
J gene: TRBJ2-4
V gene: TRBV11-2
clone size: few
CDR3 DNA: TGTGCCAGCAGCTACCGGGTGGAACCCGGACCTGATCTAGCCAAAAACATTCAGTACTTC
CDR3 protein: CASSYRVEPGPDLAKNIQYF

D gene: TRBD2
J gene: TRBJ2-1
V gene: TRBV4-2
clone size: many
CDR3 DNA: TGTGCCAGCAGCCAAGATACCGGGGGGGCGTCCAATGAGCAGTTCTTC
CDR3 protein: CASSQDTGGASNEQFF

D gene: TRBD1
J gene: TRBJ2-3
V gene: TRBV3-1
clone size: many
CDR3 DNA: TGTGCCAGCAGCCAAGCTTCAGACAGGGCGAAGAGCACAGATACGCAGTATTTT
CDR3 protein: CASSQASDRAKSTDTQYF

D gene: .
J gene: TRBJ1-6
V gene: TRBV12-3/TRBV12-4
clone size: many
CDR3 DNA: TGTGCCAGCAGTTTATCCCAGGGGTCACCCCTCCACTTT
CDR3 protein: CASSLSQGSPLHF

D gene: .
J gene: TRBJ1-4
V gene: TRBV20-1
clone size: .
CDR3 DNA: TGCAGTGCTCCTGGACGGGCGGATGAAAAACTGTTTTTT
CDR3 protein: CSAPGRADEKLFF

D gene: TRBD2
J gene: TRBJ2-1
V gene: TRBV20-1
clone size: .
CDR3 DNA: TGCAGTGCTACTTCTAGCGGGGGGGCCTACAATGAGCAGTTCTTC
CDR3 protein: CSATSSGGAYNEQFF

D gene: .
J gene: TRBJ1-6
V gene: TRBV4-2
clone size: many
CDR3 DNA: TGTGCCAGCAGCCCCCGACAGGAGAGCTCCTATAATTCACCCCTCCACTTT
CDR3 protein: CASSPRQESSYNSPLHF

D gene: .
J gene: TRBJ2-7
V gene: TRBV6-1
clone size: few
CDR3 DNA: TGTGCCAGCAGTCCCAGAGCCGGGCCCATAGGGGAGCAGTACTTC
CDR3 protein: CASSPRAGPIGEQYF

D gene: .
J gene: TRBJ2-2
V gene: TRBV3-1
clone size: .
CDR3 DNA: TGTGCCAGCAGCGAAGGGAGGGGGGCCTGGGAGCTGTTTTTT
CDR3 protein: CASSEGRGAWELFF

D gene: .
J gene: TRBJ2-3
V gene: TRBV5-1
clone size: .
CDR3 DNA: TGCGCCAGCATGCCCATTAGCGTGGCATCAGATACGCAGTATTTT
CDR3 protein: CASMPISVASDTQYF

D gene: .
J gene: TRBJ2-2
V gene: TRBV11-3
clone size: .
CDR3 DNA: TGTGCCAGCAGAATGGAAAGGGGGACCGGGGAGCTGTTTTTT
CDR3 protein: CASRMERGTGELFF

D gene: .
J gene: TRBJ2-1
V gene: TRBV20-1
clone size: many
CDR3 DNA: TGCAGTGAATCGTCAGGGGGGGGGTCCCACAATGAGCAGTTCTTC
CDR3 protein: CSESSGGGSHNEQFF

D gene: .
J gene: TRBJ2-7
V gene: TRBV6-1
clone size: many
CDR3 DNA: TGTGCCAGCAGTGGGACCAGGGCAGCCTACGAGCAGTACTTC
CDR3 protein: CASSGTRAAYEQYF

D gene: TRBD2
J gene: TRBJ2-5
V gene: TRBV2
clone size: few
CDR3 DNA: TGTGCAAGCAGGAGGACTAGCGGGGATCAAGAGAACCAGTACTTC
CDR3 protein: CASRRTSGDQENQYF

D gene: .
J gene: TRBJ2-2
V gene: TRBV9
clone size: few
CDR3 DNA: TGTGCCAGCAGCGTAGAATGGTCCGTCGGGGAGCTGTTTTTT
CDR3 protein: CASSVEWSVGELFF

D gene: .
J gene: TRBJ1-1
V gene: TRBV6-1
clone size: .
CDR3 DNA: TGTGCCAGCAGTCAAGGAATACAGATGGAAGCCTTATTT
CDR3 protein: CASSQGIQMEALF

D gene: .
J gene: TRBJ1-1
V gene: TRBV7-9
clone size: many
CDR3 DNA: TGTGCCAGCAGCTTAGAGACCATGAACACTGAAGCTTTCTTT
CDR3 protein: CASSLETMNTEAFF

D gene: .
J gene: TRBJ2-1
V gene: TRBV10-3
clone size: many
CDR3 DNA: TGTGCCATCAGTGAGCCCCTAGGAGGGGGGGCTTACAATGAGCAGTTCTTC
CDR3 protein: CAISEPLGGGAYNEQFF

D gene: .
J gene: TRBJ1-5
V gene: TRBV6-1
clone size: many
CDR3 DNA: TGTGCCAGCAGTGAAGTCCTGGACAGAAATCAGCCCCAGCATTTT
CDR3 protein: CASSEVLDRNQPQHF

D gene: .
J gene: TRBJ1-5
V gene: TRBV2
clone size: many
CDR3 DNA: TGTGCCAGCAGCCGAAGGGGTAATAGCAATCAGCCCCAGCATTTT
CDR3 protein: CASSRRGNSNQPQHF

D gene: .
J gene: TRBJ2-2
V gene: TRBV10-1
clone size: .
CDR3 DNA: TGCGCCAGCAGTGAGCGGGGAACCGGAGAGCTGTTTTTT
CDR3 protein: CASSERGTGELFF

D gene: .
J gene: TRBJ2-2
V gene: TRBV28
clone size: .
CDR3 DNA: TGTGCCAGCAGTTTCAGCCGCGCGGGCTCGAACACCGGGGATCTGTTTTTT
CDR3 protein: CASSFSRAGSNTGDLFF

D gene: .
J gene: TRBJ2-2
V gene: TRBV5-1
clone size: many
CDR3 DNA: TGCGCCAGCAGCGCGGGACGACCGAACACCGGGGAGCTGTTTTTT
CDR3 protein: CASSAGRPNTGELFF

D gene: .
J gene: TRBJ1-1
V gene: TRBV11-3
clone size: many
CDR3 DNA: TGTGCCAGCAGCTTAGTTGGGGGAACTGAAGCTTTCTTT
CDR3 protein: CASSLVGGTEAFF

D gene: TRBD2
J gene: TRBJ2-7
V gene: TRBV7-9
clone size: many
CDR3 DNA: TGTGCCAGCAGCTTAGAAGGCGGGGGATACGAGCAGTACTTC
CDR3 protein: CASSLEGGGYEQYF

D gene: .
J gene: TRBJ1-2
V gene: TRBV7-2
clone size: many
CDR3 DNA: TGTGCCAGCAGCTTAGACCGTAATAACTATGGCTACACCTTC
CDR3 protein: CASSLDRNNYGYTF

D gene: .
J gene: TRBJ2-2
V gene: TRBV12-3/TRBV12-4
clone size: few
CDR3 DNA: TGTGCCAGCAGAACCTGGGTGGGAGCAAACACCTGGGAGCTGTTTTTT
CDR3 protein: CASRTWVGANTWELFF

D gene: .
J gene: TRBJ2-1
V gene: TRBV11-3
clone size: many
CDR3 DNA: TGTGCCAGCAGCTTAAGCCAGGGGAACAATGAGCAGTTCTTC
CDR3 protein: CASSLSQGNNEQFF

D gene: TRBD1
J gene: TRBJ2-7
V gene: TRBV6-1
clone size: many
CDR3 DNA: TGTGCCAGCACCCCGGGACAGGGGTATAACGAGCAGTACTTC
CDR3 protein: CASTPGQGYNEQYF

D gene: .
J gene: TRBJ1-6
V gene: TRBV12-3/TRBV12-4
clone size: few
CDR3 DNA: TGTGCCAGCAGTTGGTTTAGCTCCTATAATTCACCCCTCCACTTT
CDR3 protein: CASSWFSSYNSPLHF

D gene: .
J gene: TRBJ2-2
V gene: TRBV2
clone size: many
CDR3 DNA: TGTGCCAGCGGCCTTGGGGGGAACACCGGGGAGCTGTTTTTT
CDR3 protein: CASGLGGNTGELFF

D gene: .
J gene: TRBJ1-2
V gene: TRBV24-1
clone size: many
CDR3 DNA: TGTGCCACCAGTGAAGCAAACCAGGGTGACTATGGCTACACCTTC
CDR3 protein: CATSEANQGDYGYTF

D gene: TRBD1
J gene: TRBJ1-1
V gene: TRBV27
clone size: many
CDR3 DNA: TGTGCCAGCAGTCCTCCGGGACAGGGGGCTGAAGCTTTCTTT
CDR3 protein: CASSPPGQGAEAFF

D gene: .
J gene: TRBJ2-7
V gene: TRBV12-3/TRBV12-4
clone size: .
CDR3 DNA: TGTGTCAGCATGATAGCACAGTCGCCCGCCTACGAGCAGTACTTC
CDR3 protein: CVSMIAQSPAYEQYF

D gene: .
J gene: TRBJ2-5
V gene: TRBV4-2
clone size: .
CDR3 DNA: TGTGCCAGCAGCCAAGATCCCAGCGGGCGGCTCCAAGAGACCCAGTACTTC
CDR3 protein: CASSQDPSGRLQETQYF

D gene: .
J gene: TRBJ2-1
V gene: TRBV4-2
clone size: few
CDR3 DNA: TGTGCCAGCAGCCCCCAAATCAGGAGTGAGCAGTTCTTC
CDR3 protein: CASSPQIRSEQFF

D gene: TRBD1
J gene: TRBJ1-3
V gene: TRBV20-1
clone size: many
CDR3 DNA: TGCAGTGCTCCGGACAGGGCCTCTGGAAACACCATATATTTT
CDR3 protein: CSAPDRASGNTIYF

D gene: TRBD2
J gene: TRBJ2-5
V gene: TRBV7-7
clone size: .
CDR3 DNA: TGTGCTAGCAGCTTCGAACTAGCGGAAACCCAGTACTTC
CDR3 protein: CASSFELAETQYF

D gene: .
J gene: TRBJ1-2
V gene: TRBV5-1
clone size: many
CDR3 DNA: TGCGCCAGCAGTCTGGACGCTGACTATGGCTACACCTTC
CDR3 protein: CASSLDADYGYTF

D gene: TRBD1
J gene: TRBJ1-3
V gene: TRBV12-3/TRBV12-4
clone size: many
CDR3 DNA: TGTGCCAGCAGTCCGGGACAGGGGAGGGGCACCATATATTTT
CDR3 protein: CASSPGQGRGTIYF

D gene: .
J gene: TRBJ2-2
V gene: TRBV11-2
clone size: .
CDR3 DNA: TGTGCCAGCAGCCGTGATACTAGCTGGGGTGGGGCCGGGGAGCTGTTTTTT
CDR3 protein: CASSRDTSWGGAGELFF

D gene: TRBD2
J gene: TRBJ2-1
V gene: TRBV20-1
clone size: .
CDR3 DNA: TGCAGTGCTAGAGACTGGACTAGCGTGGGGTACTACAATGAGCAGTTCTTC
CDR3 protein: CSARDWTSVGYYNEQFF

D gene: .
J gene: TRBJ2-2
V gene: TRBV5-1
clone size: many
CDR3 DNA: TGCGCCAGCAGCTTGGCCACCCCGAACACCGGGGAGCTGTTTTTT
CDR3 protein: CASSLATPNTGELFF

D gene: .
J gene: TRBJ1-4
V gene: TRBV4-1
clone size: few
CDR3 DNA: TGCGCCAGCAGCCAAACAGGGTCGACTAATGAAAAACTGTTTTTT
CDR3 protein: CASSQTGSTNEKLFF

D gene: TRBD1
J gene: TRBJ1-1
V gene: TRBV19
clone size: many
CDR3 DNA: TGTGCCAGCCTACCCTCGACAGGGATGAACACTGAAGCTTTCTTT
CDR3 protein: CASLPSTGMNTEAFF

D gene: .
J gene: TRBJ2-5
V gene: TRBV5-5
clone size: many
CDR3 DNA: TGTGCCAGCAGCTTGAATCCGGACACCCAAGAGACCCAGTACTTC
CDR3 protein: CASSLNPDTQETQYF